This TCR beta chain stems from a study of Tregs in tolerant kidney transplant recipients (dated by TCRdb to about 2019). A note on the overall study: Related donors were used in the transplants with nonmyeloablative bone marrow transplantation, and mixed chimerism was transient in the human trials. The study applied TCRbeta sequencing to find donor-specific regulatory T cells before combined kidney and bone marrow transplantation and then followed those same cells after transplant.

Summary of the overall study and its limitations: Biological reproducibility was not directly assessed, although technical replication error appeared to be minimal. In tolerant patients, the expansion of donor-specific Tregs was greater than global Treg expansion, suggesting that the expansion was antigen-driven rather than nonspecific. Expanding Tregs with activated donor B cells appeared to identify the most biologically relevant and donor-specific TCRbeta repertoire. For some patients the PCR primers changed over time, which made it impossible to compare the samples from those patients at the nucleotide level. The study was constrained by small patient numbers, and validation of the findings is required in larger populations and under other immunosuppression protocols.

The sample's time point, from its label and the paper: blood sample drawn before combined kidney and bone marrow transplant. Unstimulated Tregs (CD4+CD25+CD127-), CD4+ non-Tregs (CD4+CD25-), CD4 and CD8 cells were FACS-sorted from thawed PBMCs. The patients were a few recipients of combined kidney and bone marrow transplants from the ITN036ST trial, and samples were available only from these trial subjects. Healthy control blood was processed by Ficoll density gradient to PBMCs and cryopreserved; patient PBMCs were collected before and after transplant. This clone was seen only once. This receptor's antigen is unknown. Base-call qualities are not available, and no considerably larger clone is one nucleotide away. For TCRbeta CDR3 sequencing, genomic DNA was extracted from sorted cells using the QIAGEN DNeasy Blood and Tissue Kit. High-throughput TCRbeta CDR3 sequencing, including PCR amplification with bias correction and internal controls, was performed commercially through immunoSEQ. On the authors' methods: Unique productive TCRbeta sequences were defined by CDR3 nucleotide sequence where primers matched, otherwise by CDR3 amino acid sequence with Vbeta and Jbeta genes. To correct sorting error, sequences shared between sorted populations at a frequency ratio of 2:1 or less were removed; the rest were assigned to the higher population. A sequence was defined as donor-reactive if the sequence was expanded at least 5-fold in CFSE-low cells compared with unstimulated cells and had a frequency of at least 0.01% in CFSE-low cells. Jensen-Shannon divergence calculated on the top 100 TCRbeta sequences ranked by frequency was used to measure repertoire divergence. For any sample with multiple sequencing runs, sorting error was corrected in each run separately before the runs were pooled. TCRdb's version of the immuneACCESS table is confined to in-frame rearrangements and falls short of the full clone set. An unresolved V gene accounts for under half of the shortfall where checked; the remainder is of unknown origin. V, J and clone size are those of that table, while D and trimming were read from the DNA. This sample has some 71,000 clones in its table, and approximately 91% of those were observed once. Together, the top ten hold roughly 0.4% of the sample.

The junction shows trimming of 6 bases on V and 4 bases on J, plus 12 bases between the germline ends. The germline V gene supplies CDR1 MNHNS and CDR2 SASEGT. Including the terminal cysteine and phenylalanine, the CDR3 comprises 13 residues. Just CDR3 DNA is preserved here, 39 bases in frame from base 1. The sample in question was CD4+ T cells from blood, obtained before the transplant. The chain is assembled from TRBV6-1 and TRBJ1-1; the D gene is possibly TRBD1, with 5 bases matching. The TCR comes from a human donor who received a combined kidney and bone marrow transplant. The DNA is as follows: TGTGCCAGCAGCCCCAGGGTAAGCACTGAAGCTTTCTTT. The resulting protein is CASSPRVSTEAFF.